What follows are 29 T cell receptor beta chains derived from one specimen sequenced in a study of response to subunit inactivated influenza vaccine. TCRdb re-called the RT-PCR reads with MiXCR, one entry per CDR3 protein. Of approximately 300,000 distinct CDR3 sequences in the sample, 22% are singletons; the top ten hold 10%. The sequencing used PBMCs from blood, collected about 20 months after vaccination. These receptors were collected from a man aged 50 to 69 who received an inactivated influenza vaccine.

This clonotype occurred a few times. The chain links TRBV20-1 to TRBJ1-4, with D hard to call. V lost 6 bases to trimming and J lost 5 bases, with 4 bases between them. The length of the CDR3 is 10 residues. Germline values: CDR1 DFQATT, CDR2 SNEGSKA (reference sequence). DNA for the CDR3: TGCAGTGCAGAAAATGAAAAACTGTTTTTT. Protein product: CSAENEKLFF.

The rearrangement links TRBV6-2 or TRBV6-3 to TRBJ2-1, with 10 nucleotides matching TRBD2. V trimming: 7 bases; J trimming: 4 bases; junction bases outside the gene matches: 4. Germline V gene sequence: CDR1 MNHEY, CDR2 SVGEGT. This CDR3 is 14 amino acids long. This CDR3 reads CASIKAGGYNEQFF. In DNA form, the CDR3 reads TGTGCCAGCATAAAAGCGGGGGGGTACAATGAGCAGTTCTTC.

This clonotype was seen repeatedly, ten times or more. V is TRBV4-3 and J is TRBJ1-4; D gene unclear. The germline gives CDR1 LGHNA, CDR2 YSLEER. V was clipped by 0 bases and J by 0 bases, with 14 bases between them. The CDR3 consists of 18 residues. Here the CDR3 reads CASSQDGEHLATNEKLFF. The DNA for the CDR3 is TGCGCCAGCAGCCAAGATGGTGAGCACCTCGCAACTAATGAAAAACTGTTTTTT.

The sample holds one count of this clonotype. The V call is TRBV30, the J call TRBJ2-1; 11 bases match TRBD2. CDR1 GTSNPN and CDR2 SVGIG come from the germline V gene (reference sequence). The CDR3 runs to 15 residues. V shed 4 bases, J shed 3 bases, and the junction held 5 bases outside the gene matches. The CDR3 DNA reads TGTGCCTGGACCACACTAGCGGGAGTCTACAATGAGCAGTTCTTC. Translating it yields CAWTTLAGVYNEQFF.

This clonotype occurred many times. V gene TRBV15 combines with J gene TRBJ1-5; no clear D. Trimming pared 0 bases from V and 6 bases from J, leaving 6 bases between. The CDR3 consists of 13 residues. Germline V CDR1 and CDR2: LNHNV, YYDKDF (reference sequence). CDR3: CATSRDIGQPQHF. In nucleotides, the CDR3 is TGTGCCACCAGCAGAGATATCGGTCAGCCCCAGCATTTT.

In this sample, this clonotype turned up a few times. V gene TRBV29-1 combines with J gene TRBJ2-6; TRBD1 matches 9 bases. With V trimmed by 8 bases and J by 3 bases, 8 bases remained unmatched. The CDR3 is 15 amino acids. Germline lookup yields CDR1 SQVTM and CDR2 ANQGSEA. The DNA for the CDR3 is TGCAGCACTTGGACAGGGGAGATTGGGGCCAACGTCCTGACTTTC. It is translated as CSTWTGEIGANVLTF. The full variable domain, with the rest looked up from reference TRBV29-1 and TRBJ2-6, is SAVISQKPSRDICQRGTSLTIQCQVDSQVTMMFWYRQQPGQSLTLIATANQGSEATYESGFVIDKFPISRPNLTFSTLTVSNMSPEDSSIYLCSTWTGEIGANVLTFGAGSRLTVL.

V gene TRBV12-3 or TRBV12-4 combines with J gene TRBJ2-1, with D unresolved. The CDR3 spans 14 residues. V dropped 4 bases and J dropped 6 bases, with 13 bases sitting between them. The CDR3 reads CASSYIMVGNEQFF. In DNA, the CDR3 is TGTGCCAGCAGTTACATAATGGTTGGCAATGAGCAGTTCTTC.

The CDR3 DNA is TGCGCCAGCAGCCAAGAAGGCAGGGGGCACAAATATGGCTACACCTTC. Translating it yields CASSQEGRGHKYGYTF. The chain joins TRBV4-1 to TRBJ1-2; 8 bases line up with TRBD1. Germline lookup yields CDR1 MGHRA and CDR2 YSYEKL. Losses at the gene ends were 0 bases for V and 5 bases for J; bases not matched to a gene: 8. The CDR3 has 16 residues.

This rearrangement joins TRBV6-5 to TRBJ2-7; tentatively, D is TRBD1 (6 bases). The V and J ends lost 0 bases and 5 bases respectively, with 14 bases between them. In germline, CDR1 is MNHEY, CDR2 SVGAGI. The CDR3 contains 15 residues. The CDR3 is CASSYSSQGRNEQYF. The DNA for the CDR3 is TGTGCCAGCAGTTACTCTTCTCAGGGGCGGAACGAGCAGTACTTC.

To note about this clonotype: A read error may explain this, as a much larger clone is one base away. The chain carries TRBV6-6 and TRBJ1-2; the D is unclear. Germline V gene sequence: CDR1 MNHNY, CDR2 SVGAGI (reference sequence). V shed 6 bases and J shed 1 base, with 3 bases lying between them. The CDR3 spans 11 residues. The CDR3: CASRYNYGYTF. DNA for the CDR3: TGTGCCAGCAGGTATAACTATGGCTACACCTTC.

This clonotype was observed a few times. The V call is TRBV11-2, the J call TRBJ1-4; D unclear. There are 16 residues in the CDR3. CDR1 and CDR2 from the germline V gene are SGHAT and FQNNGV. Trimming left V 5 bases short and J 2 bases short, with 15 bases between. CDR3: CASSRSLVLTNEKLFF. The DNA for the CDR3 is TGTGCCAGCAGCCGATCCCTCGTCCTCACTAATGAAAAACTGTTTTTT. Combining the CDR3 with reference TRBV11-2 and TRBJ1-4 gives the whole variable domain EAGVAQSPRYKIIEKRQSVAFWCNPISGHATLYWYQQILGQGPKLLIQFQNNGVVDDSQLPKDRFSAERLKGVDSTLKIQPAKLEDSAVYLCASSRSLVLTNEKLFFGSGTQLSVL.

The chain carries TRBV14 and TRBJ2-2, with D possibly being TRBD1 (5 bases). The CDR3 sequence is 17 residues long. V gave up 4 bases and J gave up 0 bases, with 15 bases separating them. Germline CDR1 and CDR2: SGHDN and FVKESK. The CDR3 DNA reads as TGTGCCAGCAGCCCAGGGTCGTCCCTCGCGAACACCGGGGAGCTGTTTTTT. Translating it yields CASSPGSSLANTGELFF.

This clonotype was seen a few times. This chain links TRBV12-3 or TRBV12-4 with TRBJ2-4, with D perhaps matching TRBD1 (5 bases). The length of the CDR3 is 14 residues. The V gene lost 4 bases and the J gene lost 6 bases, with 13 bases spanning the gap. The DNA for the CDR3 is TGTGCCAGCAGTTCCCCAGGGATGGTAAACATTCAGTACTTC. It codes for CASSSPGMVNIQYF.

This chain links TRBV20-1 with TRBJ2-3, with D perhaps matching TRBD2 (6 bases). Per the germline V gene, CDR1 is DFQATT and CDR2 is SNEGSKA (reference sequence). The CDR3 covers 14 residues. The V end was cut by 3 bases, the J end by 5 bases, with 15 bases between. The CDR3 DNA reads TGCAGTGCTAGGTATGCGGGACGCAGAGATACGCAGTATTTT. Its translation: CSARYAGRRDTQYF.

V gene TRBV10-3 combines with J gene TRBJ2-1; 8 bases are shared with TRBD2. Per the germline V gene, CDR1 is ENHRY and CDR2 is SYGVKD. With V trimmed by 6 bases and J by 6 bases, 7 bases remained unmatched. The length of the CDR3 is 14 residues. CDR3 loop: CAIRAGAPGNEQFF. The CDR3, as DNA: TGTGCCATCAGAGCGGGAGCCCCCGGCAATGAGCAGTTCTTC.

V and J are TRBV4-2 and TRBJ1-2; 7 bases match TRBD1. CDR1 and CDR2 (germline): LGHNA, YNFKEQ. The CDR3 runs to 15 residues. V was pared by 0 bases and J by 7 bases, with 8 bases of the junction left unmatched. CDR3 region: CASSQDKGARVGYTF. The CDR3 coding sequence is TGTGCCAGCAGCCAAGATAAGGGGGCGCGAGTTGGCTACACCTTC.

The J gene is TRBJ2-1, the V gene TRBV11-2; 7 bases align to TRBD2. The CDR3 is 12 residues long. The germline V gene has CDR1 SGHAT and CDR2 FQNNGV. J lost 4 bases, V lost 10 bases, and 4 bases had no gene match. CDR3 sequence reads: CATRAGYNEQFF. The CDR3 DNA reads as TGTGCCACCAGAGCGGGATACAATGAGCAGTTCTTC.

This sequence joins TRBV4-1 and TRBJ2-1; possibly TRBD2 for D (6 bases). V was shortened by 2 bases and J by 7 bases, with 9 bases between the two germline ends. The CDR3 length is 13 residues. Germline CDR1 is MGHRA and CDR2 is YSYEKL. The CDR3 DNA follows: TGCGCCAGCAGCCAAAACGCGGGGAATGAGCAGTTCTTC. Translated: CASSQNAGNEQFF.

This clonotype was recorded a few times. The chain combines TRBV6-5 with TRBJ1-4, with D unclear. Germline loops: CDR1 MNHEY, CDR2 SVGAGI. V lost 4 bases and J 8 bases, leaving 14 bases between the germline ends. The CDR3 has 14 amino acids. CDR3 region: CASSSVGLREKLFF. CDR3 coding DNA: TGTGCCAGCAGTTCGGTAGGGTTGAGGGAAAAACTGTTTTTT.

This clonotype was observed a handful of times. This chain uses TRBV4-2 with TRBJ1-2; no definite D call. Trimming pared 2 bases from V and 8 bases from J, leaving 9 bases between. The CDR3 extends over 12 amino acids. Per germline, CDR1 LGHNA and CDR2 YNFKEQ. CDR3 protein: CASSQPTAGYTF. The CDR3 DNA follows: TGTGCCAGCAGCCAACCCACCGCGGGCTACACCTTC.

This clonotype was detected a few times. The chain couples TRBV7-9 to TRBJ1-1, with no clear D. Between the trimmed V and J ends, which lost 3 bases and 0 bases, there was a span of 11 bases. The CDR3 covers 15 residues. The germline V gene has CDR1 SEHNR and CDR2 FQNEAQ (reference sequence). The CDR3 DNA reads TGTGCCAGCAGCTTTGATTTGGGAGTGAACACTGAAGCTTTCTTT. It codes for CASSFDLGVNTEAFF.

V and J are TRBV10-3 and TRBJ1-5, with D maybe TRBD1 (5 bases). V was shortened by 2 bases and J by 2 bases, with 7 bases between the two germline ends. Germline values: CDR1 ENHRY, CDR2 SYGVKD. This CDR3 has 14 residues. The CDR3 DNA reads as TGTGCCATCAGTGAGCAGGGAGGCAATCAGCCCCAGCATTTT. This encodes CAISEQGGNQPQHF.

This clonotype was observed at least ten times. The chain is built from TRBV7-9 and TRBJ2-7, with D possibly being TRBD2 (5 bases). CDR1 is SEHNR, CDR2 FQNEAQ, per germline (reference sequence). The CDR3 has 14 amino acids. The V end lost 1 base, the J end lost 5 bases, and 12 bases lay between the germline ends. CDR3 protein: CASSLDWNGNEQYF. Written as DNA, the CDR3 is TGTGCCAGCAGCTTAGATTGGAACGGGAACGAGCAGTACTTC.

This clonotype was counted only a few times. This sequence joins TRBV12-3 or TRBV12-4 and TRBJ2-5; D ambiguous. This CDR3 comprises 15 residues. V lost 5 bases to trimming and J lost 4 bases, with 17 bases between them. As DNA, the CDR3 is TGTGCCAGCAGTCCAGGTCGCGTGGTCGGAGAGACCCAGTACTTC. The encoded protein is CASSPGRVVGETQYF.

The CDR3 DNA reads as TGTGCCTCACGAGCGACGGGACTAGCGGGCGACACAGATACGCAGTATTTT. This codes for CASRATGLAGDTDTQYF. The V gene is TRBV28, the J gene TRBJ2-3; 12 bases are a match to TRBD2. Germline V gene sequence: CDR1 MDHEN, CDR2 SYDVKM. The junction had 14 bases not matched to a gene; V was cut back by 11 bases and J by 2 bases. The CDR3 totals 17 residues.

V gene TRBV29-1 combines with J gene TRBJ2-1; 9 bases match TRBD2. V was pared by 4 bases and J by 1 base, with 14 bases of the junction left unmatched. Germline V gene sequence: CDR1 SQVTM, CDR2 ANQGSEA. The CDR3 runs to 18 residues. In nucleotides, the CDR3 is TGCAGCGTTGTGGCGAGCGTCCTTAGCGGGGGTTCCTACAATGAGCAGTTCTTC. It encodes CSVVASVLSGGSYNEQFF.

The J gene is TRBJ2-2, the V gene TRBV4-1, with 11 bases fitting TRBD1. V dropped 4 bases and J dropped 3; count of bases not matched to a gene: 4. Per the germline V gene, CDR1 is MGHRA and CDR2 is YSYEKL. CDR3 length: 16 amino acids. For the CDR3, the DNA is TGCGCCAGCAGCCCTAGGGGACAGGGGGACACCGGGGAGCTGTTTTTT. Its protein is CASSPRGQGDTGELFF.

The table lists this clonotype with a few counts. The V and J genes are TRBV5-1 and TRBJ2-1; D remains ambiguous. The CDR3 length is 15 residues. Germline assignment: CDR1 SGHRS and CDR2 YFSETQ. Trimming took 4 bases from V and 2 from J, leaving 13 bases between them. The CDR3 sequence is CASSRGKKTYNEQFF. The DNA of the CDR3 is TGCGCCAGCAGCCGTGGGAAAAAAACCTACAATGAGCAGTTCTTC.

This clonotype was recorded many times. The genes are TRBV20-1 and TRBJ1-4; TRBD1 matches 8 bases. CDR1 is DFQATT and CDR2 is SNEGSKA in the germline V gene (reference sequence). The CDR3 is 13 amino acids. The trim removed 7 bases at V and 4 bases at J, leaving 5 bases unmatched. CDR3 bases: TGCAGTGTCCCGGGACAGGTTAATGAAAAACTGTTTTTT. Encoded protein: CSVPGQVNEKLFF.